This is a list of T cell receptor beta chains from one sample in a study of blood T cell repertoires in COVID-19. TCRdb keeps only in-frame clones here, not all; method: immunoSEQ multiplex PCR. The sample yields around 180,000 clones, 75% to 90% seen once. The sequenced material came from peripheral blood. All receptors come from a human donor with active or convalescent COVID-19. The donor label of this sample is uncertain. Both conserved end residues are part of each CDR3. D genes are given only for firm matches. Clone size is shown for a subset of rows, as once, few, many or a class of expanded clone.

NA	NA	TRBJ1-3	TRBV15	CATSRSLQQVTGNTIYF	TGTGCCACCAGCAGGTCTCTCCAACAGGTTACAGGAAACACCATATATTTT
NA	NA	TRBJ1-1	TRBV6-2/TRBV6-3	CASSSVVSPGRGVTEAFF	TGTGCCAGCAGTTCCGTGGTCTCCCCCGGGAGGGGAGTGACTGAAGCTTTCTTT
NA	TRBD1	TRBJ2-2	TRBV27	CASSLRGPALMNTGELFF	TGTGCCAGCAGTTTAAGGGGGCCCGCACTTATGAACACCGGGGAGCTGTTTTTT
NA	NA	TRBJ2-4	TRBV19	CASTGVAKNIQYF	TGTGCCAGTACCGGGGTAGCCAAAAACATTCAGTACTTC
NA	NA	TRBJ1-5	TRBV15	CATSRGTNQPQHF	TGTGCCACCAGCAGGGGGACAAATCAGCCCCAGCATTTT
once	NA	TRBJ2-3	TRBV5-4	CASSLPRGRDTQYF	TGTGCCAGCAGCTTGCCGCGGGGAAGGGATACGCAGTATTTT
NA	NA	TRBJ1-1	TRBV2	CASSEDRYSAEAFF	TGTGCCAGCAGCGAAGACAGATATTCCGCTGAAGCTTTCTTT
NA	TRBD1	TRBJ1-1	TRBV18	CASARRGPTEAFF	TGTGCCAGCGCACGCAGGGGGCCCACTGAAGCTTTCTTT
NA	NA	TRBJ2-5	TRBV11-3	CASSFQQTQYF	TGTGCCAGCAGCTTCCAACAAACCCAGTACTTC
NA	TRBD1	TRBJ1-2	TRBV5-1	CASSLGTGLYGYTF	TGCGCCAGCAGCTTGGGGACAGGCCTCTATGGCTACACCTTC
NA	NA	TRBJ1-2	TRBV29-1	CSVEKGGYGYTF	TGCAGCGTTGAAAAGGGGGGGTATGGCTACACCTTC
NA	TRBD2	TRBJ2-3	TRBV29-1	CSVGSSGTGDTQYF	TGCAGCGTTGGTAGTAGCGGGACGGGAGATACGCAGTATTTT
NA	NA	TRBJ1-5	TRBV30	CAWAQGANQPQHF	TGTGCCTGGGCCCAAGGGGCTAATCAGCCCCAGCATTTT
NA	NA	TRBJ2-7	TRBV7-6	CASSLEWATSYEQYF	TGTGCCAGCAGCTTAGAGTGGGCCACTTCCTACGAGCAGTACTTC
NA	TRBD2	TRBJ2-5	TRBV2	CASSVGLVGETQYF	TGTGCCAGCAGCGTGGGACTAGTAGGTGAGACCCAGTACTTC
once	TRBD2	TRBJ2-1	TRBV4-3	CASSQESGGKGDEQFF	TGCGCCAGCAGCCAGGAAAGCGGGGGGAAGGGTGATGAGCAGTTCTTC
NA	NA	TRBJ1-4	TRBV18	CASSPSGLDEKLFF	TGTGCCAGCTCCCCGTCGGGGTTGGATGAAAAACTGTTTTTT
NA	NA	TRBJ2-5	TRBV5-4	CASSTAGVETQYF	TGTGCCAGCAGCACGGCAGGGGTGGAGACCCAGTACTTC
NA	NA	TRBJ1-4	TRBV5-1	CASSLERPGEKLFF	TGCGCCAGCAGCTTGGAAAGGCCGGGGGAAAAACTGTTTTTT
NA	TRBD2	TRBJ2-1	TRBV9	CASSGEPGTSGGKDEQFF	TGTGCCAGCAGCGGAGAACCCGGGACTAGCGGGGGTAAGGATGAGCAGTTCTTC
NA	NA	TRBJ2-7	TRBV7-9	CASSLVSAGLGEQYF	TGTGCCAGCAGCTTAGTCTCCGCAGGGCTAGGCGAGCAGTACTTC
NA	NA	TRBJ2-5	TRBV25-1	CASSESGRGQETQYF	TGTGCCAGCAGTGAATCAGGCAGGGGTCAAGAGACCCAGTACTTC
NA	NA	TRBJ1-2	TRBV5-4	CASSPEGWGYGYTF	TGTGCCAGCAGCCCTGAGGGCTGGGGCTATGGCTACACCTTC
NA	NA	TRBJ1-1	TRBV2	CASKELGVGNTEAFF	TGTGCCAGCAAGGAATTGGGCGTCGGGAACACTGAAGCTTTCTTT
NA	TRBD2	TRBJ2-7	TRBV5-6	CASSLAPGGRASSYEQYF	TGTGCCAGCAGCTTGGCCCCAGGCGGGAGGGCCTCTAGCTACGAGCAGTACTTC
NA	TRBD1	TRBJ2-6	TRBV9	CASKRQGAGANVLTF	TGTGCCAGCAAAAGACAGGGCGCTGGGGCCAACGTCCTGACTTTC
NA	TRBD1	TRBJ1-1	TRBV7-9	CASSLAGGNTEAFF	TGTGCCAGCAGCTTAGCAGGGGGCAACACTGAAGCTTTCTTT
NA	NA	TRBJ2-2	TRBV28	CASSFERNTGELFF	TGTGCCAGCAGTTTTGAGCGTAACACCGGGGAGCTGTTTTTT
NA	TRBD1	TRBJ2-1	TRBV4-3	CASSRVRDRANEQFF	TGCGCCAGCAGCCGGGTTCGGGACAGGGCTAACGAGCAGTTCTTC
few	NA	TRBJ1-3	TRBV18	CASSPPQGSGNTIYF	TGTGCCAGCTCACCACCGCAGGGGTCTGGAAACACCATATATTTT
NA	NA	TRBJ2-5	TRBV29-1	CSVRTDQETQYF	TGCAGCGTAAGGACAGATCAAGAGACCCAGTACTTC
NA	TRBD1	TRBJ1-2	TRBV5-4	CASSMPRQGEGYTF	TGTGCCAGCAGCATGCCGAGACAGGGGGAGGGCTACACCTTC
few	TRBD1	TRBJ1-2	TRBV23-1	CASSQKGTGESGYTF	TGCGCCAGCAGTCAAAAGGGGACAGGGGAAAGTGGCTACACCTTC